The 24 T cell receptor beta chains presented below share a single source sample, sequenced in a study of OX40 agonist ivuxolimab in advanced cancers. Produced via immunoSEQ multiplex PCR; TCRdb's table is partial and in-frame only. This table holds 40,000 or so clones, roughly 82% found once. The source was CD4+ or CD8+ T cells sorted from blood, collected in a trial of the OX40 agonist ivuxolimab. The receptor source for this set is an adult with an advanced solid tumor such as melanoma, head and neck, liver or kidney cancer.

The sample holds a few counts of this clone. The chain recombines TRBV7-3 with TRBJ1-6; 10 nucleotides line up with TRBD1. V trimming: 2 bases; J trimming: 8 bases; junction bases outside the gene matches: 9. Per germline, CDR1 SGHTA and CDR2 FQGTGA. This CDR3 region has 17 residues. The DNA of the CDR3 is TGTGCCAGCAGCTTAGTGGACAGGGGGGTACTGCATTCACCCCTCCACTTT. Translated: CASSLVDRGVLHSPLHF.

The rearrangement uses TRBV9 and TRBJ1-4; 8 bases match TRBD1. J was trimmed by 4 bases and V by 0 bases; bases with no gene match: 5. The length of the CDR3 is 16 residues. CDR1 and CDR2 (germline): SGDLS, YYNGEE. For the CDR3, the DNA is TGTGCCAGCAGCGTAGGCCAGGGGGCCATTAATGAAAAACTGTTTTTT. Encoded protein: CASSVGQGAINEKLFF.

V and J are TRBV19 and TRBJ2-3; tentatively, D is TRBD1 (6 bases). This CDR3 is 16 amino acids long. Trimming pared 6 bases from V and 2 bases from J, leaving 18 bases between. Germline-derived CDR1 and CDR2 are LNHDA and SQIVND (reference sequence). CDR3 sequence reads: CASRSRGGSITDTQYF. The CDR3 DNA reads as TGTGCCAGTAGAAGTCGTGGGGGCTCCATCACAGATACGCAGTATTTT.

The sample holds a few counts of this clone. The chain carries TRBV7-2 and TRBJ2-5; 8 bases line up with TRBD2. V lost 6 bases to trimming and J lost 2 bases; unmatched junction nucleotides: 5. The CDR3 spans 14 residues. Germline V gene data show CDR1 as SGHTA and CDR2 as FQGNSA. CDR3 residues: CASSFSGGQETQYF. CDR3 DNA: TGTGCCAGCAGTTTCTCGGGAGGGCAAGAGACCCAGTACTTC.

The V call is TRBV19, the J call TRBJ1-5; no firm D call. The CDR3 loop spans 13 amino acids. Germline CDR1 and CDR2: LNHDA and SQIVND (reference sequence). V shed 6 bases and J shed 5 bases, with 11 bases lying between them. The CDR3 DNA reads TGTGCCAGTAGCGACTCCCTTTATCAGCCCCAGCATTTT. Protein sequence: CASSDSLYQPQHF.

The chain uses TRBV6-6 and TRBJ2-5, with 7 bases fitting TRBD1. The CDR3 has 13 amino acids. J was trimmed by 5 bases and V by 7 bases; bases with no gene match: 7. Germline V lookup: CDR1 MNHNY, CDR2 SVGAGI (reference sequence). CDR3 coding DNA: TGTGCCAGCACCCCGGGGACAGTCGAGACCCAGTACTTC. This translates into CASTPGTVETQYF.

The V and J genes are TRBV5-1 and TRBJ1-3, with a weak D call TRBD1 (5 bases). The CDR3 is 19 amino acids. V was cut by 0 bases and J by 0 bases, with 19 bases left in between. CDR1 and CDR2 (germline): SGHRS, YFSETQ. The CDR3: CASSLGGLSAGSSGNTIYF. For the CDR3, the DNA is TGCGCCAGCAGCTTGGGAGGTCTGTCGGCAGGGAGCTCTGGAAACACCATATATTTT. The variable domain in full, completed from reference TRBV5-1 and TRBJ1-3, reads KAGVTQTPRYLIKTRGQQVTLSCSPISGHRSVSWYQQTPGQGLQFLFEYFSETQRNKGNFPGRFSGRQFSNSRSEMNVSTLELGDSALYLCASSLGGLSAGSSGNTIYFGEGSWLTVV.

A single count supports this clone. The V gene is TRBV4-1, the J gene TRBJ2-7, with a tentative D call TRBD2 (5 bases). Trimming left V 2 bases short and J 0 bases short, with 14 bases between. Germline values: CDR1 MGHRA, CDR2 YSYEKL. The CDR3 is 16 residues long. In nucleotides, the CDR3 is TGCGCCAGCAGCCAACTCCGAGGGATTAGCTCCTACGAGCAGTACTTC. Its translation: CASSQLRGISSYEQYF.

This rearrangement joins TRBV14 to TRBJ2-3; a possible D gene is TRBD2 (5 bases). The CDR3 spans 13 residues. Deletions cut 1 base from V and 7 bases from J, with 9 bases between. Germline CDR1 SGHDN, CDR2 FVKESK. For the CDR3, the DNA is TGTGCCAGCAGCCAAGGTACGGGAAATACGCAGTATTTT. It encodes CASSQGTGNTQYF.

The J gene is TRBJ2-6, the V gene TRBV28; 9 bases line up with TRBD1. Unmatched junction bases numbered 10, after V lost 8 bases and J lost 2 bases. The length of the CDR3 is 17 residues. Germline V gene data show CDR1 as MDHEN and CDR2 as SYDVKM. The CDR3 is CASFTPGQGTGANVLTF. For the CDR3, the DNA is TGTGCCAGCTTTACCCCGGGACAGGGAACTGGGGCCAACGTCCTGACTTTC.

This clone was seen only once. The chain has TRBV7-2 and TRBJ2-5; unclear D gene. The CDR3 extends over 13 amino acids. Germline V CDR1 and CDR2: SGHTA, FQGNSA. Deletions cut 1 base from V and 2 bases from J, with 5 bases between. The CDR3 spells CASSLELQETQYF. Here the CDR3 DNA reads TGTGCCAGCAGCTTAGAACTACAAGAGACCCAGTACTTC.

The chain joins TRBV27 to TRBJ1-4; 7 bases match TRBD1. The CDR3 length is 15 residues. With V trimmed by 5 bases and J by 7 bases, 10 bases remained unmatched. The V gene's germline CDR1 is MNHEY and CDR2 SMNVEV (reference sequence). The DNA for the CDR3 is TGTGCCAGCAGTGCGGGACAGCTCCTAGGTGAAAAACTGTTTTTT. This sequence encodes CASSAGQLLGEKLFF.

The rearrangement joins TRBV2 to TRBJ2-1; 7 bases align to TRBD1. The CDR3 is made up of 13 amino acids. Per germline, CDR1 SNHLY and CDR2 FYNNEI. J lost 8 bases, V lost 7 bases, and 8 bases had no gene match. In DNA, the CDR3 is TGTGCCAGCAAGATACAGGGGCACGATGAGCAGTTCTTC. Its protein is CASKIQGHDEQFF.

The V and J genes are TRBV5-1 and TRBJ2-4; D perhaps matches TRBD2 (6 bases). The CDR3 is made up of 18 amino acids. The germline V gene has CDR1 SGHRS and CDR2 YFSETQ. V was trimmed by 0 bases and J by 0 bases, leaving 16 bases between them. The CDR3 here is CASSLAVGERVAKNIQYF. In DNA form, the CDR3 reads TGCGCCAGCAGCTTGGCCGTGGGGGAGCGGGTAGCCAAAAACATTCAGTACTTC.

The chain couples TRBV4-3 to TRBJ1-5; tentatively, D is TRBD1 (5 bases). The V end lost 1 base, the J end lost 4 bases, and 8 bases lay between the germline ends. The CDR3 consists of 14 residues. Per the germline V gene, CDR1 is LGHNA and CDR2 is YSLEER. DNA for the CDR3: TGCGCCAGCAGCCAAGTACAGGCGAATCAGCCCCAGCATTTT. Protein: CASSQVQANQPQHF.

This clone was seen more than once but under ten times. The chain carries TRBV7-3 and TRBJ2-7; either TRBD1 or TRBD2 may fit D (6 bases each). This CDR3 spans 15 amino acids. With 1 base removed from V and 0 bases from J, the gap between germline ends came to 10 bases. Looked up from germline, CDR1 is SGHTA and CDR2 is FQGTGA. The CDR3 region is CASSLRGGSSYEQYF. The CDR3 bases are TGTGCCAGCAGCTTAAGAGGGGGGAGCTCCTACGAGCAGTACTTC.

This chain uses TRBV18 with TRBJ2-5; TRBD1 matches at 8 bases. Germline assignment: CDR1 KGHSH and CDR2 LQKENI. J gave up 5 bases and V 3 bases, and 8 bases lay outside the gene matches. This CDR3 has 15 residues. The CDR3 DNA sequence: TGTGCCAGCTCACCTTCGGACAGGGCCCGGGAGACCCAGTACTTC. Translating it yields CASSPSDRARETQYF.

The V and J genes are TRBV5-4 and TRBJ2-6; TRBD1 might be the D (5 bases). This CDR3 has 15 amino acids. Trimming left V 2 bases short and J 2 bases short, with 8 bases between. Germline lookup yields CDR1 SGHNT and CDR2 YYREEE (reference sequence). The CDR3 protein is CASSFDSPGANVLTF. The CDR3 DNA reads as TGTGCCAGCAGCTTTGACAGCCCTGGGGCCAACGTCCTGACTTTC.

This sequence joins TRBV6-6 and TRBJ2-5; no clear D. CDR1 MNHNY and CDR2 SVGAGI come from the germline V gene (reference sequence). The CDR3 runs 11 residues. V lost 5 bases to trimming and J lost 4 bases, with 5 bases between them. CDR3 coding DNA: TGTGCCAGCAGTGGGATAGAGACCCAGTACTTC. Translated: CASSGIETQYF.

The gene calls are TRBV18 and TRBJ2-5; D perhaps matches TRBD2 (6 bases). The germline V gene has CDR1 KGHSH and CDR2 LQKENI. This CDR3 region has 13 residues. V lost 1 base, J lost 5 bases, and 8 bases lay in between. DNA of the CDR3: TGTGCCAGCTCACCACGGGACTTGGAGACCCAGTACTTC. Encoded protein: CASSPRDLETQYF.

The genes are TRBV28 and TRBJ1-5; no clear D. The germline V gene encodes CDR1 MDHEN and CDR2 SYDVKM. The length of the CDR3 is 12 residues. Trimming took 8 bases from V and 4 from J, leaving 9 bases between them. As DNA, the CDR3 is TGTGCCAGCTGGGCGGGGAATCAGCCCCAGCATTTT. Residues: CASWAGNQPQHF.

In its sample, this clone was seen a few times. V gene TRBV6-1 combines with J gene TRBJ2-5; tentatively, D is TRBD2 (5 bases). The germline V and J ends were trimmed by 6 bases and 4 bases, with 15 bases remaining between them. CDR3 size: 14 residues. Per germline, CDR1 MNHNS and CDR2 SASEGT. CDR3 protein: CASSRSAGVETQYF. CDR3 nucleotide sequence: TGTGCCAGCAGCAGGTCTGCCGGGGTAGAGACCCAGTACTTC.

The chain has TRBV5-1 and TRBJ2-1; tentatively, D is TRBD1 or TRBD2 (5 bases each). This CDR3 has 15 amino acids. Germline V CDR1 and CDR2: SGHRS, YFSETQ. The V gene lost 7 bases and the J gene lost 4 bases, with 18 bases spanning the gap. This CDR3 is CASCDGTSTYNEQFF. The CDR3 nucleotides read TGCGCCAGCTGCGACGGGACCTCGACTTACAATGAGCAGTTCTTC. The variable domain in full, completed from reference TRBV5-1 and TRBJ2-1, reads KAGVTQTPRYLIKTRGQQVTLSCSPISGHRSVSWYQQTPGQGLQFLFEYFSETQRNKGNFPGRFSGRQFSNSRSEMNVSTLELGDSALYLCASCDGTSTYNEQFFGPGTRLTVL.

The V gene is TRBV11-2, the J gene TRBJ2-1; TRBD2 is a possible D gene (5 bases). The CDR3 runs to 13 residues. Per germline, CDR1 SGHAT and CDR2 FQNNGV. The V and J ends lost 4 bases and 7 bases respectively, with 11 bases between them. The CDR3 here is CASSSGLGNEQFF. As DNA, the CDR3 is TGTGCCAGCAGCTCAGGACTTGGGAATGAGCAGTTCTTC.